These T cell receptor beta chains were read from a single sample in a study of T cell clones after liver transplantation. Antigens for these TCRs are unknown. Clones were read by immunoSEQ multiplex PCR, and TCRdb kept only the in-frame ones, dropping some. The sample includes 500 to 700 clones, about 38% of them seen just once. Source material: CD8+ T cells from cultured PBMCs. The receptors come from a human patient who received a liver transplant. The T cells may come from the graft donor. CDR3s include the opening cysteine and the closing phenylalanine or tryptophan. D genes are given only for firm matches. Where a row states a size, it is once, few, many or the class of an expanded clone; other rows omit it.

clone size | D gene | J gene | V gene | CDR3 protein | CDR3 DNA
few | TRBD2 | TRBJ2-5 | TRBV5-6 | CASSSRDYWRETQYF | TGTGCCAGCAGCTCAAGGGACTACTGGAGGGAGACCCAGTACTTC
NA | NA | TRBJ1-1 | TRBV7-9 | CASSVPDNEITEAFF | TGTGCCAGCAGCGTACCGGACAACGAAATCACTGAAGCTTTCTTT
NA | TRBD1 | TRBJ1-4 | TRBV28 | CASSFAGGPTNEKLFF | TGTGCCAGCAGTTTTGCAGGGGGACCAACTAATGAAAAACTGTTTTTT
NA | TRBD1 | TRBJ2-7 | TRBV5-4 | CASSQGWDRPYEQYF | TGCGCCAGCAGCCAAGGTTGGGACAGACCCTACGAGCAGTACTTC
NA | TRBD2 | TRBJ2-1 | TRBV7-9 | CASSLLGTSGASYNEQFF | TGTGCCAGCAGTTTACTCGGGACTAGCGGGGCCTCCTACAATGAGCAGTTCTTC
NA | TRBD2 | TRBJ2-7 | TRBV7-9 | CASSSGSSGSSYEQYF | TGTGCCAGCAGTTCAGGTTCTAGCGGCAGCTCCTACGAGCAGTACTTC
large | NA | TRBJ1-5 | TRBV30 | CAWTDVDGNQPQHF | TGTGCCTGGACAGACGTAGACGGGAATCAGCCCCAGCATTTT
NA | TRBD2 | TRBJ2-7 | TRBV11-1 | CASSPDRSSGSSYEQYF | TGTGCCAGCAGCCCAGACAGGTCTAGCGGGAGCTCCTACGAGCAGTACTTC
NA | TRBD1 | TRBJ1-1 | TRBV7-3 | CASSLARTGGGEAFF | TGTGCCAGCAGCTTAGCAAGGACAGGAGGGGGTGAAGCTTTCTTT
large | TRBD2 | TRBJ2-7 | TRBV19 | CASSMGSGGLYEQYF | TGTGCCAGTAGTATGGGAAGCGGGGGGCTCTACGAGCAGTACTTC
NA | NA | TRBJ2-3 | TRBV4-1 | CASSRPLGAVDTQYF | TGCGCCAGCAGCCGCCCTCTCGGGGCCGTGGATACGCAGTATTTT
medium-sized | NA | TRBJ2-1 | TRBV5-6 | CASSSTGAIFYEQFF | TGTGCCAGCAGCTCCACGGGGGCGATTTTCTATGAGCAGTTCTTC
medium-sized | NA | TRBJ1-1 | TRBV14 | CASSGGRGDTEAFF | TGTGCCAGCAGCGGTGGCAGGGGCGACACTGAAGCTTTCTTT
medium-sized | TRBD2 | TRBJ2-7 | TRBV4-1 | CASSGTSGSHEQYF | TGCGCCAGCAGCGGGACTAGCGGGAGCCACGAGCAGTACTTC
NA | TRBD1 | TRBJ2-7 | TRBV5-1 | CASSQGWDRPYEQYF | TGCGCCAGCAGCCAAGGTTGGGACAGACCCTACGAGCAGTACTTC
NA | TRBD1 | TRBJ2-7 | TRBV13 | CASSPGQGSYEQYF | TGTGCCAGCAGCCCTGGACAGGGTTCCTACGAGCAGTACTTC
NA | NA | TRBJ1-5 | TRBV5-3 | CASSHQNQPQHF | TGTGCCAGCAGCCATCAAAATCAGCCCCAGCATTTT
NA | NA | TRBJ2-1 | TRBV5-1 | CASSLRAGQGEQFF | TGCGCCAGCAGCCTGCGGGCAGGGCAGGGTGAGCAGTTCTTC
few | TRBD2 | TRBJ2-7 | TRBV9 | CASSVNPTSGTYEQYF | TGTGCCAGCAGCGTAAATCCGACTAGCGGGACCTACGAGCAGTACTTC
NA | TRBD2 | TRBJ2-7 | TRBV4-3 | CASSQISGRAYEQYF | TGCGCCAGCAGCCAGATTAGCGGGAGGGCCTACGAGCAGTACTTC
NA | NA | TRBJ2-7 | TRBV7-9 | CASSPIDSSYEQYF | TGTGCCAGCAGCCCAATAGACAGTTCCTACGAGCAGTACTTC
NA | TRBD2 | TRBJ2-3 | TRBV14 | CASRGGRTDTQYF | TGTGCCAGCAGAGGCGGGAGAACAGATACGCAGTATTTT
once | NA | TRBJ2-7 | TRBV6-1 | CASSKELAGLLYEQYF | TGTGCCAGCAGTAAAGAATTGGCAGGGCTTCTCTACGAGCAGTACTTC
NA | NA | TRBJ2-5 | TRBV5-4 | CASSIRDFQETQYF | TGTGCCAGCAGCATCCGGGACTTCCAAGAGACCCAGTACTTC